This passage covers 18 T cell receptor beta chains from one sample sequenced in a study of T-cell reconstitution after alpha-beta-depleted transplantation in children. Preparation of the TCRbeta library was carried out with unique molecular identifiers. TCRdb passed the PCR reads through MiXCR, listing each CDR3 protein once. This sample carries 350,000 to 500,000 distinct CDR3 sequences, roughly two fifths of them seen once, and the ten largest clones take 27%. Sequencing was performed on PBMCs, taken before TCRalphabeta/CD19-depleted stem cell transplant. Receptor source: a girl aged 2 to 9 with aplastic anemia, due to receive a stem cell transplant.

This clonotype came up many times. The DNA for the CDR3 is TGTGCCAGCAGCTTAGTGGCCTACAATGAGCAGTTCTTC. This translates into CASSLVAYNEQFF. The chain carries TRBV11-2 and TRBJ2-1; D remains ambiguous. Trimming shortened V by 1 base and J by 2 bases, and 3 bases separated the two germline ends. The CDR3 sequence is 13 residues long. Germline values: CDR1 SGHAT, CDR2 FQNNGV.

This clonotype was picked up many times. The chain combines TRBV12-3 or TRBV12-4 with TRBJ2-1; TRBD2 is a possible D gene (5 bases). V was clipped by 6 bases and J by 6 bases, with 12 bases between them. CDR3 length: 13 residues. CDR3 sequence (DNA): TGTGCCAGCAGGGCTAGCCCCGTCAATGAGCAGTTCTTC. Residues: CASRASPVNEQFF.

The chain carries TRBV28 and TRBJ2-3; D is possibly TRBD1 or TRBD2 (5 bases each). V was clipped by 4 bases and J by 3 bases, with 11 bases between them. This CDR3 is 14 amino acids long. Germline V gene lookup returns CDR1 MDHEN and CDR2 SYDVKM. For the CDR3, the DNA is TGTGCCAGCAGTTACGGGACGTTGACAGATACGCAGTATTTT. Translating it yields CASSYGTLTDTQYF.

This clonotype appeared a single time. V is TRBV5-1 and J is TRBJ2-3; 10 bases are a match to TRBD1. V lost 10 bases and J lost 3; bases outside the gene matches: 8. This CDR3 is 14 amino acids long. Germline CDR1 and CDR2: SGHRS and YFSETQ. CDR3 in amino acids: CAESGDRGTDTQYF. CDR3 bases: TGCGCCGAAAGCGGGGACAGGGGTACAGATACGCAGTATTTT.

DNA of the CDR3: TGCAGCGCCATCACCGGAGGGACGGGTCCGGAAGGCTACACCTTC. Translation: CSAITGGTGPEGYTF. This chain joins TRBV29-1 and TRBJ1-2; tentative D call: TRBD1 (5 bases). V dropped 7 bases and J dropped 8 bases, with 26 bases sitting between them. The CDR3 loop spans 15 amino acids. Germline V gives CDR1 SQVTM, CDR2 ANQGSEA. Full variable domain (missing parts from reference TRBV29-1 and TRBJ1-2): SAVISQKPSRDICQRGTSLTIQCQVDSQVTMMFWYRQQPGQSLTLIATANQGSEATYESGFVIDKFPISRPNLTFSTLTVSNMSPEDSSIYLCSAITGGTGPEGYTFGSGTRLTVV.

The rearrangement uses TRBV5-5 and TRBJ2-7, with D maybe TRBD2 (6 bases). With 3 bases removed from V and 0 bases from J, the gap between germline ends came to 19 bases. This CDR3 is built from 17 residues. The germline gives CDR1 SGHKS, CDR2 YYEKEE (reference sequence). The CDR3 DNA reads TGTGCCAGCAGCTCGGAACTCCTTAGCGGAGTCTCCTACGAGCAGTACTTC. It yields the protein CASSSELLSGVSYEQYF.

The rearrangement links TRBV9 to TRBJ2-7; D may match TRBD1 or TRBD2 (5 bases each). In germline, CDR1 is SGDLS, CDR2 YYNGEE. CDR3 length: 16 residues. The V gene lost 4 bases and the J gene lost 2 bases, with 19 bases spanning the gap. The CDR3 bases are TGTGCCAGCAGCCCAACGGAAGGGACCAAAGCCTACGAGCAGTACTTC. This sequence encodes CASSPTEGTKAYEQYF.

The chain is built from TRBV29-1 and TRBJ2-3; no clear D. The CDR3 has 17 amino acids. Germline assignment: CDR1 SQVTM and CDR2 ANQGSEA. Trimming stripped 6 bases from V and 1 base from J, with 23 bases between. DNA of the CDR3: TGCAGCGTCCCGCGGACCCTGGTAACCATCCGCACAGATACGCAGTATTTT. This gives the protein CSVPRTLVTIRTDTQYF.

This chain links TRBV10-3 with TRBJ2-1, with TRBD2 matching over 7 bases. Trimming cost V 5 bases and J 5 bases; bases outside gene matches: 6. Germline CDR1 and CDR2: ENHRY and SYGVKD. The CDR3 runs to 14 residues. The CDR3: CAISSSGNNNEQFF. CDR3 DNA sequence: TGTGCCATCAGTTCTAGCGGTAATAACAATGAGCAGTTCTTC.

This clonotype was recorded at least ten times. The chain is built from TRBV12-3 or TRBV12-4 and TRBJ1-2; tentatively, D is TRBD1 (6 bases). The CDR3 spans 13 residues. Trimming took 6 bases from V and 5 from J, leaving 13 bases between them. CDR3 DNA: TGTGCCAGCAGCCCGACAGGTTTTTATGGCTACACCTTC. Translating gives CASSPTGFYGYTF.

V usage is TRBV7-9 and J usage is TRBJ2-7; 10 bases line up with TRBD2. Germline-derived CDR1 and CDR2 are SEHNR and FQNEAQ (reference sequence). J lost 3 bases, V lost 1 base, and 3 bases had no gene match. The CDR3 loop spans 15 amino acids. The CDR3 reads CASSLEREGRYEQYF. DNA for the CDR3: TGTGCCAGCAGCTTAGAGCGGGAGGGCCGCTACGAGCAGTACTTC.

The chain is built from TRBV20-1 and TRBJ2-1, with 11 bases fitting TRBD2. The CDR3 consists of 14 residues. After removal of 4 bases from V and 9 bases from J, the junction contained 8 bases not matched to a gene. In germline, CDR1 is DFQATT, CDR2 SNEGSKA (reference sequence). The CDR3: CSATSTSGGFEQFF. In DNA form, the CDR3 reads TGCAGTGCTACGTCAACTAGCGGGGGATTTGAGCAGTTCTTC.

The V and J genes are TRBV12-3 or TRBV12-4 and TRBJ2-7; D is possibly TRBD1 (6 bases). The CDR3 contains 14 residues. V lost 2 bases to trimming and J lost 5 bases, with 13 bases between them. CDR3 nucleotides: TGTGCCAGCAGTTTAAGTGGGGGCCAAGACGAGCAGTACTTC. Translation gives CASSLSGGQDEQYF.

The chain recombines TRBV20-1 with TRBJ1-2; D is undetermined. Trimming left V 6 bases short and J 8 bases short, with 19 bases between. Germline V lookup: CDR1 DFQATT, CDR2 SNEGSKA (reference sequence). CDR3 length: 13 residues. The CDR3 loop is CSARHTQMTGYTF. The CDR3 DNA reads TGCAGTGCCAGACATACCCAGATGACCGGCTACACCTTC.

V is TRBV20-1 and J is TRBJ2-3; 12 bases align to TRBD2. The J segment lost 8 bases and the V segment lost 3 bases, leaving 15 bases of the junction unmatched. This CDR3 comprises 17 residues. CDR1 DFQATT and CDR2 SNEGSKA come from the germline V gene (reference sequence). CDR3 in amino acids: CSAREHASGRAVGTQYF. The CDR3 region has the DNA TGCAGTGCTAGGGAACACGCTAGCGGGAGGGCCGTGGGTACGCAGTATTTT.

The CDR3 coding sequence is TGCAGTGCTGGACGACAGGTCCCCCAAGAGACCCAGTACTTC. Translation gives CSAGRQVPQETQYF. V gene TRBV20-1 combines with J gene TRBJ2-5; D possibly corresponds to TRBD1 (6 bases). This CDR3 contains 14 residues. In germline, CDR1 is DFQATT, CDR2 SNEGSKA (reference sequence). Trimming removed 5 bases from V and 1 base from J, with 14 bases in between.

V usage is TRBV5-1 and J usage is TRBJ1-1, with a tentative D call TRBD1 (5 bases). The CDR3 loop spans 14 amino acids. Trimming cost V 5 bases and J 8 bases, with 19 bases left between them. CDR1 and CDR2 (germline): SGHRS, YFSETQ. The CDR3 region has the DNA TGCGCCAGCAGGTGGGGGACCGGCGAAACGGAAGCTTTCTTT. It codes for CASRWGTGETEAFF.

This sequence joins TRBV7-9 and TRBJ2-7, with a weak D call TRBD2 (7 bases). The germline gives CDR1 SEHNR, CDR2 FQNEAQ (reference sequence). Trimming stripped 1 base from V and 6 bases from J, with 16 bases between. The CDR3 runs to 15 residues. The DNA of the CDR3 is TGTGCCAGCAGCTTAGTGGGAGAGGGGGGGCGCGAGCAGTACTTC. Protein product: CASSLVGEGGREQYF.